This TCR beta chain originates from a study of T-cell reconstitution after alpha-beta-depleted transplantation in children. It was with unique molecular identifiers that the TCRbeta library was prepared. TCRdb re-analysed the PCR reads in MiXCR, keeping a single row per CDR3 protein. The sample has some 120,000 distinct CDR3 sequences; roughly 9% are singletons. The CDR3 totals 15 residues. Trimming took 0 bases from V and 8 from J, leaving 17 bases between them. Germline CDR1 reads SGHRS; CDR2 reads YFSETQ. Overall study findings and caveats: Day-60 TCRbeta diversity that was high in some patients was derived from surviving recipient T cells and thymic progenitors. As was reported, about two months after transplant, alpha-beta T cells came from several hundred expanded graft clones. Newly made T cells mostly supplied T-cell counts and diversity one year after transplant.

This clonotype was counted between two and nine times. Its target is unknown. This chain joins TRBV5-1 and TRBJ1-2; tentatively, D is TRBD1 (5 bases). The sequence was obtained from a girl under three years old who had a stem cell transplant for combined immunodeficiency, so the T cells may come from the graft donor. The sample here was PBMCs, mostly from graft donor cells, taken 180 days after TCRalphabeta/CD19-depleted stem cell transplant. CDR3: CASSLGDPPAKGYTF. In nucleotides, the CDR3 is TGCGCCAGCAGCTTGGGGGACCCCCCCGCGAAAGGCTACACCTTC.